The present T cell receptor beta chain was sequenced within a study of CD8 T cells in Susac syndrome. Trimming stripped 4 bases from V and 1 base from J, with 7 bases between. Germline values: CDR1 LGHDT, CDR2 YNNKEL (reference sequence). The CDR3 length is 13 residues. RNA amounts of 0.5 to 1 ug underwent reverse transcription with random hexamers. An immunoSEQ multiplex PCR generated amplified TCR beta CDR3 products spanning 54 Vbeta and 13 Jbeta. TCRdb independently ran MiXCR on the immunoSEQ multiplex PCR reads; one entry per CDR3 protein. The sample includes 150,000 to 200,000 distinct CDR3 sequences, about 95% seen only once; the top ten take more than 0.1%. Sequencing of TCR beta covered CD8+ and CD4+ T cells obtained from blood. The healthy controls were matched to patients by age and sex. In contrast to the negatively isolated CD8+ and CD4+ T cells, TEMRA cells were FACS-enriched.

The source is a human donor in good health. The rearrangement uses TRBV3-1 and TRBJ1-1; D perhaps matches TRBD1 (5 bases). Sequenced material: CD4+ T cells from PBMCs. The CDR3 DNA reads as TGTGCCAGCAGCCGCGGACAGAACACTGAAGCTTTCTTT. Its protein is CASSRGQNTEAFF.